Each of the 6 T cell receptor beta chains below was sequenced from the same sample in a study of blood T cell repertoires in COVID-19 (dated by TCRdb to the early 2020s). To prepare the library, the immunoSEQ multiplex PCR assay was applied. TCRdb re-hosts the immuneACCESS table, in-frame sequences only. Its copies lack some clones; in the studies checked, an unresolved V gene accounts for under half of them, and the cause for the rest is not known. Present in this sample are some 200,000 clones, 65% to 90% of which were seen just once. The biggest ten clones account for 12% of the sample. Sequencing was carried out using PBMCs or T cells enriched from blood (not recorded which). All receptors come from a man aged 35 to 55 who had recovered from COVID-19.

The V and J genes are TRBV30 and TRBJ1-2; weak D call: TRBD1 (6 bases). Germline V lookup: CDR1 GTSNPN, CDR2 SVGIG (reference sequence). Trimming took 2 bases from V and 4 from J, leaving 8 bases between them. The CDR3 runs to 12 residues. CDR3 sequence: CAWSTGSYGYTF. The CDR3 bases are TGTGCCTGGAGTACAGGGAGCTATGGCTACACCTTC. The full variable domain, completed using reference TRBV30 and TRBJ1-2, is SQTIHQWPATLVQPVGSPLSLECTVEGTSNPNLYWYRQAAGRGLQLLFYSVGIGQISSEVPQNLSASRPQDRQFILSSKKLLLSDSGFYLCAWSTGSYGYTFGSGTRLTVV.

The chain combines TRBV24-1 with TRBJ1-1; 10 bases are shared with TRBD1. CDR3 length: 15 amino acids. Germline CDR1 and CDR2: KGHDR and SFDVKD. V shed 9 bases and J 3 bases; nucleotides not matched to a gene: 9. The CDR3, as DNA: TGTGCCACCTCCCCGGGACAGGGGCATTACACTGAAGCTTTCTTT. This encodes CATSPGQGHYTEAFF.

This chain uses TRBV19 with TRBJ2-3; 9 bases are shared with TRBD2. The CDR3 consists of 14 residues. V shed 3 bases, J shed 9 bases, and the junction held 7 bases outside the gene matches. Germline CDR1 reads LNHDA; CDR2 reads SQIVND (reference sequence). Here the CDR3 reads CASSIAGGLSTQYF. The CDR3 bases are TGTGCCAGTAGTATTGCGGGAGGGCTAAGCACGCAGTATTTT.

V usage is TRBV20-1 and J usage is TRBJ1-1; possibly TRBD1 for D (6 bases). CDR1 and CDR2 (germline): DFQATT, SNEGSKA (reference sequence). The ends were cut back, 3 bases at V and 11 bases at J, with 19 bases in the middle. This CDR3 has 13 amino acids. The CDR3 spells CSASPLAGARAFF. CDR3 coding DNA: TGCAGTGCTAGTCCATTGGCGGGGGCTCGGGCTTTCTTT.

The rearrangement links TRBV7-2 to TRBJ2-3; 8 bases match TRBD2. Germline CDR1 is SGHTA and CDR2 is FQGNSA. This CDR3 region has 18 residues. The junction had 15 bases not matched to a gene; V was cut back by 5 bases and J by 2 bases. The CDR3, as DNA: TGTGCCAGCAGCCCCCCGGCGGGGCTAGCGGGCTTCACAGATACGCAGTATTTT. Its protein is CASSPPAGLAGFTDTQYF.

The chain recombines TRBV18 with TRBJ2-7, with 10 bases lining up with TRBD1. J lost 3 bases, V lost 2 bases, and 1 base had no gene match. The CDR3 runs 14 residues. Germline CDR1 and CDR2: KGHSH and LQKENI. The CDR3 loop reads CASSPGDRGYEQYF. The CDR3 DNA reads TGTGCCAGCTCACCAGGGGACAGGGGCTACGAGCAGTACTTC.